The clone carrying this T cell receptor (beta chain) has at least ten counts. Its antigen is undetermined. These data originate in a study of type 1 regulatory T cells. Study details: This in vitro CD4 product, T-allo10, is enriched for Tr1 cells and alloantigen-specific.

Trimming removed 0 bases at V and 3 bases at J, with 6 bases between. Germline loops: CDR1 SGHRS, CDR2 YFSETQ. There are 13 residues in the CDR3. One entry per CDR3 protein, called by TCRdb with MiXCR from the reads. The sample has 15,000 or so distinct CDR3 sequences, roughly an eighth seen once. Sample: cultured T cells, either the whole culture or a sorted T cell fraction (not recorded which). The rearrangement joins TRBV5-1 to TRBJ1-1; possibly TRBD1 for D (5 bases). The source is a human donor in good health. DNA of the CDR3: TGCGCCAGCAGCTTGGCCAGGGACACTGAAGCTTTCTTT. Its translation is CASSLARDTEAFF.